The sequence of this T cell receptor (beta chain) was determined in a study of blood T cell repertoires in COVID-19. Study in general: Material from acute and convalescent COVID-19 was sourced from the United States, Italy and Spain. Sources were T cells, B-cell-depleted T cells, or PBMCs; the material itself was cDNA or gDNA.

Original processing notes: Reference gene primer amplification gave nucleated cell count estimates. Assay: immunoSEQ multiplex PCR; the TCRdb copy retains only in-frame clones and omits some. V, J and clone size are those of that table, while D and trimming were read from the DNA. The data contain roughly 200,000 clones, around 90% of them singletons. Between the trimmed V and J ends, which lost 1 base and 1 base, there was a span of 10 bases. The CDR3 loop spans 15 amino acids. Germline V gives CDR1 LGHNA, CDR2 YSLEER. The source is a woman younger than 35 who had recovered from COVID-19. The V and J genes are TRBV4-3 and TRBJ1-1; D may be TRBD1 (5 bases). The sequenced material came from peripheral blood. CDR3 DNA sequence: TGCGCCAGCAGCCAAGCAGTGGACAAGAACACTGAAGCTTTCTTT. Its translation is CASSQAVDKNTEAFF.